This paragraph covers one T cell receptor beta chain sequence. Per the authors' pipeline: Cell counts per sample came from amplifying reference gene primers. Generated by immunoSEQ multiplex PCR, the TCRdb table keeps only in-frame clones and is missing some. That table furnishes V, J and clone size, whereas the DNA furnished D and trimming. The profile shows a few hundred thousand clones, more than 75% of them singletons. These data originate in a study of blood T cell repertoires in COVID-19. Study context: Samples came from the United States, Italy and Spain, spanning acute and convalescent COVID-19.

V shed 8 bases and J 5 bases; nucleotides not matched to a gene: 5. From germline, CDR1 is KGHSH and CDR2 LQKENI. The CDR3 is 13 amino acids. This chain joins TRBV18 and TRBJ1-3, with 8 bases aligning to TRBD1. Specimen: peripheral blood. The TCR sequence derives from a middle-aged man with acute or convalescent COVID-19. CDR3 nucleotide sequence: TGTGCCAGCGCAGGGGGCGATCGAAACACCATATATTTT. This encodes CASAGGDRNTIYF.